The clone carrying this T cell receptor beta chain appeared a single time. These data belong to a study of T cells in localized non-small cell lung cancer. The CDR3 is 14 residues long. From germline, CDR1 is SNHLY and CDR2 FYNNEI. Losses at the gene ends were 4 bases for V and 7 bases for J; bases not matched to a gene: 5. Sequenced by immunoSEQ multiplex PCR; TCRdb stores in-frame clones only, minus some. The sample has about 19,000 clones; around nine tenths are singletons. The chain links TRBV2 to TRBJ2-7, with 12 bases aligning to TRBD2. This sequence was found in an older male donor with stage I squamous cell lung carcinoma. Sample: peripheral blood, taken before any cancer treatment. The CDR3 here is CASSGGLAGREQYF. CDR3 nucleotide sequence: TGTGCCAGCAGTGGCGGACTAGCGGGACGAGAGCAGTACTTC.